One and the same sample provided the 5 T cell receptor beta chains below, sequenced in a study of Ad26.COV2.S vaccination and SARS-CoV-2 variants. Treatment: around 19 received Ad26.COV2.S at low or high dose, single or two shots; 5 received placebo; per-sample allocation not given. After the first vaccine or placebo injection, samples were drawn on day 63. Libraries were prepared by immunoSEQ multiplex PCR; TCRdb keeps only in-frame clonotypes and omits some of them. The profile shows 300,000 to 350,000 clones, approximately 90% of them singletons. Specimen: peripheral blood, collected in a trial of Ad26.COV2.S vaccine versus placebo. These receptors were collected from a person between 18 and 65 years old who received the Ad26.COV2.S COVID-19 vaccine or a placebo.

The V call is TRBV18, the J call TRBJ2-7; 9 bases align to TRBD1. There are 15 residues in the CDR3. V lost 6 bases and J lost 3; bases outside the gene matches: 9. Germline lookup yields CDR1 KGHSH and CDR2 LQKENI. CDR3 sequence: CASSRAPTGGYEQYF. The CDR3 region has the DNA TGTGCCAGCTCGCGAGCCCCGACAGGGGGCTACGAGCAGTACTTC.

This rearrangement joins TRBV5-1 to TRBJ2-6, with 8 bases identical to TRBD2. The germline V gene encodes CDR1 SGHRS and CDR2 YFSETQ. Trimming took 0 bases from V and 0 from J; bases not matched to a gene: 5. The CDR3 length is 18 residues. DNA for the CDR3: TGCGCCAGCAGCTTGGCTCTAGGACTAGCCTCTGGGGCCAACGTCCTGACTTTC. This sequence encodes CASSLALGLASGANVLTF.

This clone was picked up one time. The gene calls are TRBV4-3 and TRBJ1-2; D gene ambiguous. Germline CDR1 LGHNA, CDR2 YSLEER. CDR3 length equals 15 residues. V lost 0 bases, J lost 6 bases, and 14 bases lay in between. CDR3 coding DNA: TGCGCCAGCAGCCAAGAAGCCGGGCTTAATCATGGCTACACCTTC. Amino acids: CASSQEAGLNHGYTF.

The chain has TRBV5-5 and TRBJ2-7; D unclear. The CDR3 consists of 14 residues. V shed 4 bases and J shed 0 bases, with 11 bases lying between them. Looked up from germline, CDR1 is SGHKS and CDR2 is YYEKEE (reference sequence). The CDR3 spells CASSPDESSYEQYF. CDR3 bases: TGTGCCAGCAGCCCCGACGAGAGCTCCTACGAGCAGTACTTC.

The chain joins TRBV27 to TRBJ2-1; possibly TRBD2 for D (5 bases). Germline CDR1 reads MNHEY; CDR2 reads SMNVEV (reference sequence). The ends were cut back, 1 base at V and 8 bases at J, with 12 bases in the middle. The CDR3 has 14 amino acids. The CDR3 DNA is TGTGCCAGCAGTTTATTCGCAGGAGGCGATGAGCAGTTCTTC. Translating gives CASSLFAGGDEQFF.